Listed below are T cell receptor beta chains from one sample, sequenced in a study of identifying expanded T cells in peripheral blood. Produced via immunoSEQ multiplex PCR; TCRdb's table is partial and in-frame only. The table includes around 99,000 clones, about 87% detected once. Sequencing was performed on blood. The receptor source for this set is a person aged 18-70 years in good health. The CDR3 runs from the conserved cysteine through the conserved F or W. A D gene is named only where the DNA matches it firmly. Clone sizes are given selectively: once, few, many, or a class where the clone is expanded.

d_gene: -; v_gene: TRBV7-9; j_gene: TRBJ2-1; abundance: -; CDR3nt: TGTGCCAGCGAGCCCGAGGCTTTTGCCTACAATGAGCAGTTCTTC; CDR3aa: CASEPEAFAYNEQFF
d_gene: -; v_gene: TRBV18; j_gene: TRBJ1-3; abundance: -; CDR3nt: TGTGCCAGCTCACCAGGACTGGCTGGAAACACCATATATTTT; CDR3aa: CASSPGLAGNTIYF
d_gene: TRBD2; v_gene: TRBV7-3; j_gene: TRBJ2-5; abundance: -; CDR3nt: TGTGCCAGCAGCGTAAGCGGGGGCCAAGAGACCCAGTACTTC; CDR3aa: CASSVSGGQETQYF
d_gene: -; v_gene: TRBV14; j_gene: TRBJ1-1; abundance: -; CDR3nt: TGTGCCACCACCGGGGGGCCAAGCTTCAACACTGAAGCTTTCTTT; CDR3aa: CATTGGPSFNTEAFF
d_gene: -; v_gene: TRBV7-2; j_gene: TRBJ1-5; abundance: -; CDR3nt: TGTGCCAGCAGCTTAGAAGGGAGTCGGCCCCAGCATTTT; CDR3aa: CASSLEGSRPQHF
d_gene: TRBD1; v_gene: TRBV4-2; j_gene: TRBJ2-2; abundance: -; CDR3nt: TGTGCCAGCACCTACGGGCAGGGACAGGGTTTTGGGGAGCTGTTTTTT; CDR3aa: CASTYGQGQGFGELFF
d_gene: -; v_gene: TRBV30; j_gene: TRBJ1-6; abundance: -; CDR3nt: TGTGCCTGGAACGGGCAGGGGAATTCACCCCTCCACTTT; CDR3aa: CAWNGQGNSPLHF
d_gene: -; v_gene: TRBV28; j_gene: TRBJ1-1; abundance: few; CDR3nt: TGTGCCAGCATATCCGAACCATCTGAAGCTTTCTTT; CDR3aa: CASISEPSEAFF
d_gene: -; v_gene: TRBV2; j_gene: TRBJ1-1; abundance: -; CDR3nt: TGTGCCAGCAGTGTCATGGAAATGAACACTGAAGCTTTCTTT; CDR3aa: CASSVMEMNTEAFF
d_gene: -; v_gene: TRBV27; j_gene: TRBJ2-2; abundance: -; CDR3nt: TGTGCCAGCAGTTTAGAGAGGGGCACCGGGGAGCTGTTTTTT; CDR3aa: CASSLERGTGELFF
d_gene: -; v_gene: TRBV29-1; j_gene: TRBJ2-6; abundance: -; CDR3nt: TGCAGCGTTGACAGGGGCTCTGGGGCCAACGTCCTGACTTTC; CDR3aa: CSVDRGSGANVLTF
d_gene: TRBD1; v_gene: TRBV2; j_gene: TRBJ2-3; abundance: -; CDR3nt: TGTGCCAGCAACCTAGGACAGGGAGGAACAGATACGCAGTATTTT; CDR3aa: CASNLGQGGTDTQYF
d_gene: TRBD1; v_gene: TRBV2; j_gene: TRBJ2-5; abundance: -; CDR3nt: TGTGCCAGCGGGACAGTGGGGACAGAGACCCAGTACTTC; CDR3aa: CASGTVGTETQYF
d_gene: -; v_gene: TRBV4-1; j_gene: TRBJ2-2; abundance: -; CDR3nt: TGCGCCAGCACACCACTACGGCTGCCCCTCCGGAACACCGGGGAGCTGTTTTTT; CDR3aa: CASTPLRLPLRNTGELFF
d_gene: TRBD1; v_gene: TRBV10-3; j_gene: TRBJ2-5; abundance: -; CDR3nt: TGTGCCATCAGGAGGGACAGGGTGGAGACCCAGTACTTC; CDR3aa: CAIRRDRVETQYF
d_gene: -; v_gene: TRBV7-2; j_gene: TRBJ1-1; abundance: -; CDR3nt: TGTGCCAGCAGCTCGGAGATACTGACGGTGAACACTGAAGCTTTCTTT; CDR3aa: CASSSEILTVNTEAFF
d_gene: TRBD1; v_gene: TRBV7-3; j_gene: TRBJ2-7; abundance: -; CDR3nt: TGTGCCAGCAGCTTGGGACAGGGGTACTACGAGCAGTACTTC; CDR3aa: CASSLGQGYYEQYF
d_gene: -; v_gene: TRBV5-1; j_gene: TRBJ2-6; abundance: -; CDR3nt: TGCGCCAGCATGAGCTCTGGGGCCAACGTCCTGACTTTC; CDR3aa: CASMSSGANVLTF
d_gene: -; v_gene: TRBV5-1; j_gene: TRBJ2-6; abundance: -; CDR3nt: TGCGCCAGCAGCCCTGCTTCTGGGGCCAACGTCCTGACTTTC; CDR3aa: CASSPASGANVLTF
d_gene: -; v_gene: TRBV2; j_gene: TRBJ2-5; abundance: -; CDR3nt: TGTGCCAGCACCCGAGGAGAGACCCAGTACTTC; CDR3aa: CASTRGETQYF
d_gene: TRBD1; v_gene: TRBV5-6; j_gene: TRBJ1-2; abundance: -; CDR3nt: TGTGCCAGCAGCCCCCGGGACAGGGGCAGGTATGGCTACACCTTC; CDR3aa: CASSPRDRGRYGYTF
d_gene: -; v_gene: TRBV6-5; j_gene: TRBJ2-3; abundance: -; CDR3nt: TGTGCCAGCAGTTCCCAACTAGCTACTAGCACAGATACGCAGTATTTT; CDR3aa: CASSSQLATSTDTQYF
d_gene: TRBD1; v_gene: TRBV7-9; j_gene: TRBJ1-4; abundance: -; CDR3nt: TGTGCCAGCAGCTCCAAGACAGGGGAAAAACTGTTTTTT; CDR3aa: CASSSKTGEKLFF
d_gene: -; v_gene: TRBV7-9; j_gene: TRBJ1-2; abundance: -; CDR3nt: TGTGCCAGCAGGCCCCGGGACACCGGTTTTCATGGCTACACCTTC; CDR3aa: CASRPRDTGFHGYTF
d_gene: -; v_gene: TRBV5-5; j_gene: TRBJ1-4; abundance: once; CDR3nt: TGTGCCAGCACCCTTACGGGGGCTACTAATGAAAAACTGTTTTTT; CDR3aa: CASTLTGATNEKLFF
d_gene: TRBD1; v_gene: TRBV6-6; j_gene: TRBJ1-2; abundance: once; CDR3nt: TGTGCCAGCAGTTACAGGACAGGGCCCTATGGCTACACCTTC; CDR3aa: CASSYRTGPYGYTF
d_gene: -; v_gene: TRBV10-3; j_gene: TRBJ1-1; abundance: -; CDR3nt: TGTGCCATCAGTGAGGTATCCAGGCCTGAAGCTTTCTTT; CDR3aa: CAISEVSRPEAFF
d_gene: -; v_gene: TRBV2; j_gene: TRBJ2-6; abundance: -; CDR3nt: TGTGCCAGCAGTGCTCGATTCTCTGGGGCCAACGTCCTGACTTTC; CDR3aa: CASSARFSGANVLTF
d_gene: -; v_gene: TRBV18; j_gene: TRBJ2-5; abundance: -; CDR3nt: TGTGCCAGCTCACCTAGACCAGAGACCCAGTACTTC; CDR3aa: CASSPRPETQYF
d_gene: -; v_gene: TRBV7-2; j_gene: TRBJ2-2; abundance: -; CDR3nt: TGTGCCAGCAGCCATAGTCCCGGCACCGGGGAGCTGTTTTTT; CDR3aa: CASSHSPGTGELFF
d_gene: TRBD2; v_gene: TRBV5-4; j_gene: TRBJ2-1; abundance: -; CDR3nt: TGTGCCAGCAGCTACTTACTAGCGGGGGGGTACAATGAGCAGTTCTTC; CDR3aa: CASSYLLAGGYNEQFF
d_gene: -; v_gene: TRBV5-8; j_gene: TRBJ2-3; abundance: -; CDR3nt: TGTGCCAGCATACTACCCGGGACGGTTAGCACAGATACGCAGTATTTT; CDR3aa: CASILPGTVSTDTQYF
d_gene: -; v_gene: TRBV6-1; j_gene: TRBJ2-7; abundance: -; CDR3nt: TGTGCCACCCTCGAGGGAGCCCCCTACGAGCAGTACTTC; CDR3aa: CATLEGAPYEQYF
d_gene: -; v_gene: TRBV4-3; j_gene: TRBJ1-2; abundance: -; CDR3nt: TGCGCCAGCAGCCAAGAAACAGCGACAGTTTTTGGCTACACCTTC; CDR3aa: CASSQETATVFGYTF
d_gene: TRBD2; v_gene: TRBV7-8; j_gene: TRBJ2-1; abundance: -; CDR3nt: TGTGCCAGCATCCCCCTAGCGGGAGGTGGCAATGAGCAGTTCTTC; CDR3aa: CASIPLAGGGNEQFF
d_gene: TRBD1; v_gene: TRBV19; j_gene: TRBJ2-2; abundance: -; CDR3nt: TGTGCCAGTAGTATCCTGACAGGGAGAACCGGGGAGCTGTTTTTT; CDR3aa: CASSILTGRTGELFF
d_gene: TRBD1; v_gene: TRBV27; j_gene: TRBJ2-3; abundance: once; CDR3nt: TGTGCCAGCAGCTTGACAGGGGGCGCAGATACGCAGTATTTT; CDR3aa: CASSLTGGADTQYF
d_gene: TRBD1; v_gene: TRBV30; j_gene: TRBJ1-4; abundance: -; CDR3nt: TGTGCCTGGAGCGGACAGGGTGCAACTAATGAAAAACTGTTTTTT; CDR3aa: CAWSGQGATNEKLFF
d_gene: -; v_gene: TRBV11-2; j_gene: TRBJ1-4; abundance: -; CDR3nt: TGTGCCAGCAGCCCCAGGGAGACAACTAATGAAAAACTGTTTTTT; CDR3aa: CASSPRETTNEKLFF
d_gene: -; v_gene: TRBV6-1; j_gene: TRBJ2-7; abundance: once; CDR3nt: TGTGCCAGCAGTCCTAGGACCTCCTACGAGCAGTACTTC; CDR3aa: CASSPRTSYEQYF
d_gene: TRBD2; v_gene: TRBV7-3; j_gene: TRBJ2-1; abundance: -; CDR3nt: TGTGCCAGCAGCTTGGGACTAGCGGGGGGAAGTGAGCAGTTCTTC; CDR3aa: CASSLGLAGGSEQFF
d_gene: TRBD2; v_gene: TRBV11-2; j_gene: TRBJ2-1; abundance: -; CDR3nt: TGTGCCAGCAGCTTAGCGGGGGGGCTCGATGAGCAGTTCTTC; CDR3aa: CASSLAGGLDEQFF
d_gene: -; v_gene: TRBV10-3; j_gene: TRBJ1-6; abundance: -; CDR3nt: TGTGCCATCAGTGCGGACATAAATAATTCACCCCTCCACTTT; CDR3aa: CAISADINNSPLHF
d_gene: TRBD1; v_gene: TRBV6-5; j_gene: TRBJ1-5; abundance: -; CDR3nt: TGTGCCAGCAGTTCCCCGACAGGGGGGAATCAGCCCCAGCATTTT; CDR3aa: CASSSPTGGNQPQHF
d_gene: TRBD1; v_gene: TRBV18; j_gene: TRBJ1-1; abundance: -; CDR3nt: TGTGCCAGCTCATTGAGAACCGGGACAGAGAACACTGAAGCTTTCTTT; CDR3aa: CASSLRTGTENTEAFF
d_gene: TRBD2; v_gene: TRBV19; j_gene: TRBJ2-3; abundance: -; CDR3nt: TGTGCCAGTAGCGTCACACTAGCGGGGAGCACAGATACGCAGTATTTT; CDR3aa: CASSVTLAGSTDTQYF
d_gene: -; v_gene: TRBV2; j_gene: TRBJ2-3; abundance: -; CDR3nt: TGTGCCAGCACCAAAGCCCTAGTTGGGAGCGCGGGCACAGATACGCAGTATTTT; CDR3aa: CASTKALVGSAGTDTQYF
d_gene: -; v_gene: TRBV7-8; j_gene: TRBJ2-7; abundance: -; CDR3nt: TGTGCCAGCAGCTTCGGGGCTTCCTACGAGCAGTACTTC; CDR3aa: CASSFGASYEQYF